This T cell receptor beta chain was profiled in a study of T-cell memory formation after mild COVID-19. Study-level findings and limits: Shrinking CD4+ clones resided mostly in CM and EM, and CD8+ ones in EMRA. Day 15 to 85 contracting clones showed balanced CD4/CD8; day 15 to 37 expanders favored CD4+. There were some responding clones in pre-infection memory, which suggested that cross-reactive memory had joined.

5'RACE primed at constant segments yielded TCR alpha and TCR beta cDNA libraries bearing sample barcodes and UMIs. A single record per CDR3 protein comes from TCRdb applying MiXCR to the 5' RACE reads. The sample shows approximately 210,000 distinct CDR3 sequences, 8% to 11% of them seen only once. Notes on this clonotype: The target antigen is unknown.

The receptor's source is a man between 18 and 35 years old who had mild COVID-19 (a few samples of this study predate the infection). Cell type and time point are not known. The sequenced sample consisted of PBMCs or a T cell subset sorted from them (not recorded which).

CDR3 residues: CASSLDRGGDQPQHF. CDR3 nucleotide sequence: TGCGCCAGCAGCCTGGACAGGGGAGGCGATCAGCCCCAGCATTTT. This chain joins TRBV5-1 and TRBJ1-5; TRBD1 matches at 9 bases. The V and J ends lost 4 bases and 5 bases, in that order; junction bases with no gene match: 7. This CDR3 contains 15 residues. Germline values: CDR1 SGHRS, CDR2 YFSETQ.